This TCR beta chain was documented in a study of vaccination effects on CD4 cells after COVID-19. Concerning this clone: The antigen is undetermined.

The study, taken as a whole, reports: Within healthy vaccinees, only 1 of 255 vaccine-induced clones displayed cross-reactivity with common cold coronaviruses.

The data were produced by immunoSEQ multiplex PCR, yet TCRdb's version contains in-frame clones alone and is incomplete. The table includes tens of thousands of clones, roughly 80% detected once. V lost 2 bases and J 3 bases, leaving 10 bases between the germline ends. The CDR3 sequence is 15 residues long. CDR1 SNHLY and CDR2 FYNNEI come from the germline V gene. Expansion with viral peptide pools was applied to antigen-specific CD4+ T cells by the ViraFEST assay prior to sequencing. Subsequent to a culture period of about nine days, CD4+ T cells were isolated. None of the vaccinated had previously contracted SARS-CoV-2, and their nucleocapsid antibodies tested negative. Culturing of a few million PBMC per well took place with approximately 10 IU/ml IL-2 and 9 to 10 ug/ml peptides.

The source material was CD4+ T cells from PBMCs cultured with SARS-CoV-2 spike peptides, sampled before COVID-19 vaccination. The sequence derives from a human donor who received a COVID-19 vaccine. This chain joins TRBV2 and TRBJ2-2, with D unresolved. CDR3 loop: CASSEFIGYTGELFF. The CDR3 DNA is TGTGCCAGCAGTGAATTTATAGGGTACACCGGGGAGCTGTTTTTT.